The 25 T cell receptor beta chains below come from one sample, sequenced in a study of CD8 T cells in Susac syndrome. Random hexamers primed reverse transcription of about 0.5 to 1 ug RNA. TCRdb re-analysed the immunoSEQ multiplex PCR reads in MiXCR, keeping a single row per CDR3 protein. This sample has more than 150,000 distinct CDR3 sequences, with 94% found just once. The sequenced sample was CD8+ T cells from PBMCs. Receptors were obtained from a human donor with multiple sclerosis.

The chain employs TRBV7-7 and TRBJ2-7; 7 bases map to TRBD2. This CDR3 is built from 19 residues. Germline V CDR1 and CDR2: SSHAT, FNYEAQ (reference sequence). With 5 bases clipped from V and 0 bases from J, the junction kept 19 bases outside the gene matches. The chain's CDR3 is CASSSTGRDYSFSSYEQYF. For the CDR3, the DNA is TGTGCCAGCAGCAGCACGGGCAGGGACTATAGTTTCTCCTCCTACGAGCAGTACTTC.

This clonotype was observed a handful of times. V and J are TRBV27 and TRBJ1-2; perhaps TRBD1 as D (5 bases). The germline gives CDR1 MNHEY, CDR2 SMNVEV (reference sequence). The CDR3 has 11 residues. Trimming stripped 5 bases from V and 4 bases from J, with 5 bases between. For the CDR3, the DNA is TGTGCCAGCAGTCAGGGCTATGGCTACACCTTC. It codes for CASSQGYGYTF.

The chain links TRBV5-6 to TRBJ1-5; 9 bases are a match to TRBD1. The CDR3 length is 14 residues. CDR1 is SGHDT and CDR2 is YYEEEE in the germline V gene. With V trimmed by 4 bases and J by 5 bases, 4 bases remained unmatched. The CDR3, as DNA: TGTGCCAGCAGCCTCGGGACAGGGCATCAGCCCCAGCATTTT. Encoded protein: CASSLGTGHQPQHF.

The rearrangement joins TRBV29-1 to TRBJ2-7, with 8 bases aligning to TRBD2. CDR1 is SQVTM, CDR2 ANQGSEA, per germline. The CDR3 consists of 13 residues. J gave up 0 bases and V 4 bases, and 2 bases lay outside the gene matches. The CDR3 coding sequence is TGCAGCGTTGTGGGGACTAGCTCCTACGAGCAGTACTTC. This encodes CSVVGTSSYEQYF.

This rearrangement joins TRBV5-4 to TRBJ2-7; 9 nucleotides line up with TRBD1. Per the germline V gene, CDR1 is SGHNT and CDR2 is YYREEE (reference sequence). Germline trimming cut 5 bases from V and 2 bases from J; bases unmatched to any gene: 2. CDR3 length equals 13 residues. The CDR3: CASRRDRAYEQYF. CDR3 sequence (DNA): TGTGCCAGCAGACGGGACAGGGCCTACGAGCAGTACTTC.

The CDR3 region has the DNA TGTGCCAGCAGTGACAGGAGGAGCTCTGGAAACACCATATATTTT. Translating it yields CASSDRRSSGNTIYF. The chain couples TRBV2 to TRBJ1-3; D unclear. From germline, CDR1 is SNHLY and CDR2 FYNNEI. The V end lost 3 bases, the J end lost 0 bases, and 9 bases lay between the germline ends. The CDR3 has 15 residues.

V usage is TRBV9 and J usage is TRBJ1-4; D not resolved. The V end was cut by 2 bases, the J end by 5 bases, with 13 bases between. The CDR3 runs 15 residues. Per germline, CDR1 SGDLS and CDR2 YYNGEE. The CDR3 region is CASSVAGRRNEKLFF. The CDR3 coding sequence is TGTGCCAGCAGCGTCGCGGGAAGGCGAAATGAAAAACTGTTTTTT.

This rearrangement joins TRBV20-1 to TRBJ2-7, with 11 nucleotides matching TRBD2. This CDR3 contains 13 residues. Per the germline V gene, CDR1 is DFQATT and CDR2 is SNEGSKA (reference sequence). The junction had 0 bases not matched to a gene; V was cut back by 5 bases and J by 0 bases. Here the CDR3 reads CSAGTSGSYEQYF. CDR3 coding DNA: TGCAGTGCTGGGACTAGCGGCTCCTACGAGCAGTACTTC.

The chain carries TRBV3-1 and TRBJ2-3, with D tentatively TRBD1 (6 bases). V was shortened by 4 bases and J by 2 bases, with 10 bases between the two germline ends. The CDR3 contains 14 residues. CDR1 LGHDT and CDR2 YNNKEL come from the germline V gene (reference sequence). The CDR3: CASSPDSPTDTQYF. The CDR3 DNA follows: TGTGCCAGCAGCCCGGACAGCCCCACAGATACGCAGTATTTT.

The rearrangement links TRBV27 to TRBJ2-5, with D possibly being TRBD2 (6 bases). Between the trimmed V and J ends, which lost 8 bases and 2 bases, there was a span of 12 bases. The CDR3 length is 13 residues. Germline V gives CDR1 MNHEY, CDR2 SMNVEV (reference sequence). CDR3 loop: CASGPRGQETQYF. The CDR3 DNA is TGTGCCAGCGGACCCCGGGGGCAAGAGACCCAGTACTTC.

The genes are TRBV9 and TRBJ2-3, with D hard to call. Germline CDR1 and CDR2: SGDLS and YYNGEE. This CDR3 comprises 17 residues. Trimming pared 0 bases from V and 0 bases from J, leaving 14 bases between. The CDR3 loop is CASSVAFLQSSTDTQYF. In nucleotides, the CDR3 is TGTGCCAGCAGCGTAGCCTTCCTCCAGTCAAGCACAGATACGCAGTATTTT.

This rearrangement joins TRBV18 to TRBJ2-7; D is uncertain. Trimming took off 0 bases at V and 3 bases at J, with 6 bases between the two ends. The CDR3 consists of 13 residues. Germline CDR1 KGHSH, CDR2 LQKENI. CDR3 residues: CASSPPIIYEQYF. The CDR3 nucleotides are TGTGCCAGCTCACCACCGATTATCTACGAGCAGTACTTC.

The chain joins TRBV25-1 to TRBJ2-5, with a weak D call TRBD2 (5 bases). The CDR3 consists of 13 residues. Per germline, CDR1 MGHDK and CDR2 SYGVNS. V dropped 3 bases and J dropped 5 bases, with 10 bases sitting between them. The CDR3 DNA follows: TGTGCCAGCAGTGAGGAGGAAGGGGAGACCCAGTACTTC. Protein sequence: CASSEEEGETQYF.

The gene calls are TRBV27 and TRBJ2-1; 11 bases line up with TRBD2. Trimming removed 8 bases from V and 10 bases from J; junction bases left unmatched: 13. The CDR3 runs 15 residues. Germline V lookup: CDR1 MNHEY, CDR2 SMNVEV (reference sequence). This CDR3 reads CASGVSGGASSEQFF. The DNA of the CDR3 is TGTGCCAGCGGCGTTAGCGGGGGGGCTTCAAGCGAGCAGTTCTTC.

The chain links TRBV4-2 to TRBJ2-7, with D possibly matching TRBD2 (5 bases). This CDR3 has 15 residues. Germline CDR1 reads LGHNA; CDR2 reads YNFKEQ. V lost 4 bases, J lost 0 bases, and 13 bases lay in between. The CDR3 DNA reads TGTGCCAGCAGCCCCGCCGGGGAAAACTCCTACGAGCAGTACTTC. Translation: CASSPAGENSYEQYF.

The chain is built from TRBV12-3 or TRBV12-4 and TRBJ2-7; TRBD2 aligns across 7 bases. The CDR3 has 15 residues. The V gene end was trimmed by 0 bases and the J gene end by 5 bases; junction bases not matched to a gene: 7. Here the CDR3 reads CASSLALDGGDEQYF. CDR3 DNA: TGTGCCAGCAGTTTAGCGCTCGATGGGGGGGACGAGCAGTACTTC.

The chain links TRBV4-1 to TRBJ1-6; weak D call: TRBD1 (5 bases). Trimming took off 3 bases at V and 7 bases at J, with 19 bases between the two ends. The length of the CDR3 is 17 residues. The V gene's germline CDR1 is MGHRA and CDR2 YSYEKL. The CDR3 reads CASSQPWATGGNSPLHF. The CDR3 nucleotides are TGCGCCAGCAGCCAGCCTTGGGCGACTGGGGGGAATTCACCCCTCCACTTT.

This clonotype occurred a few times. This chain links TRBV7-2 with TRBJ2-7, with D unclear. Germline CDR1 and CDR2: SGHTA and FQGNSA. CDR3 size: 12 residues. Trimming left V 0 bases short and J 4 bases short, with 4 bases between. The DNA for the CDR3 is TGTGCCAGCAGCTTAGCTAGGTACGAGCAGTACTTC. Translation gives CASSLARYEQYF.

V is TRBV9 and J is TRBJ2-5, with 8 bases fitting TRBD1. CDR3 length: 17 residues. Per germline, CDR1 SGDLS and CDR2 YYNGEE. The V segment lost 0 bases and the J segment 2 bases; nucleotides outside the gene matches: 9. The CDR3 DNA reads TGTGCCAGCAGCGTAGAAGGGACGGACAGGGTACAAGAGACCCAGTACTTC. Protein sequence: CASSVEGTDRVQETQYF.

The rearrangement links TRBV29-1 to TRBJ2-1; 8 positions agree with TRBD2. CDR3 size: 17 residues. The germline V gene has CDR1 SQVTM and CDR2 ANQGSEA. The junction had 10 bases not matched to a gene; V was cut back by 3 bases and J by 0 bases. This chain's CDR3 is CSVEGTRAPSSYNEQFF. CDR3 nucleotides: TGCAGCGTTGAGGGGACTAGGGCCCCCTCCTCCTACAATGAGCAGTTCTTC.

The rearrangement joins TRBV12-3 or TRBV12-4 to TRBJ2-7; possibly TRBD1 or TRBD2 for D (5 bases each). The CDR3 has 15 amino acids. Trimming cost V 5 bases and J 4 bases, with 18 bases left between them. Here the CDR3 DNA reads TGTGCCAGCAGTCCGTGGTCAGGGAGTAGGTACGAGCAGTACTTC. Translated, it gives CASSPWSGSRYEQYF.

As DNA, the CDR3 is TGTGCCTGGAGTGTACCGGACAGGGTCTACTATGGCTACACCTTC. Amino acids: CAWSVPDRVYYGYTF. The chain joins TRBV30 to TRBJ1-2, with 8 bases lining up with TRBD1. This CDR3 comprises 15 residues. The J segment lost 3 bases and the V segment lost 0 bases, leaving 6 bases of the junction unmatched. CDR1 and CDR2 from the germline V gene are GTSNPN and SVGIG (reference sequence).

The V and J genes are TRBV4-1 and TRBJ1-2; no clear D gene. Trimming took off 3 bases at V and 3 bases at J, with 14 bases between the two ends. The CDR3 has 15 amino acids. CDR1 is MGHRA and CDR2 is YSYEKL in the germline V gene. The CDR3 spells CASSQGRRADYGYTF. In DNA, the CDR3 is TGCGCCAGCAGCCAGGGCCGAAGGGCGGACTATGGCTACACCTTC.

The gene calls are TRBV7-8 and TRBJ2-5; D is undetermined. Germline-derived CDR1 and CDR2 are SGHVS and FQNEAQ. V gave up 5 bases and J gave up 5 bases, with 9 bases separating them. The CDR3 is made up of 12 amino acids. CDR3 residues: CASSPPYETQYF. CDR3 nucleotide sequence: TGTGCCAGCAGCCCCCCATACGAGACCCAGTACTTC. Supplemented by reference TRBV7-8 and TRBJ2-5, the full variable domain reads GAGVSQSPRYKVAKRGQDVALRCDPISGHVSLFWYQQALGQGPEFLTYFQNEAQLDKSGLPSDRFFAERPEGSVSTLKIQRTQQEDSAVYLCASSPPYETQYFGPGTRLLVL.

Ten or more counts support this clonotype. DNA of the CDR3: TGTGCCAGCAGCTTAGGCCGAGCGTACGAGCAGTACTTC. Its translation is CASSLGRAYEQYF. V and J are TRBV27 and TRBJ2-7; no firm D call. This CDR3 is 13 amino acids long. V was trimmed by 6 bases and J by 4 bases, leaving 13 bases between them. Germline V gene data show CDR1 as MNHEY and CDR2 as SMNVEV (reference sequence).